These 19 T cell receptor beta chains originate from one sample sequenced in a study of cytotoxic CD8 clonotypes in ibrutinib-treated CLL. Measured with immunoSEQ multiplex PCR; TCRdb has only the in-frame clones, and not every one. The table has approximately 320,000 clones, around 66% seen once; the top ten hold around 6.6%. The sequencing here drew on PBMCs, taken after 36 months of ibrutinib treatment. These receptors all come from a human donor with chronic lymphocytic leukemia.

This clone has a handful of counts. The rearrangement uses TRBV4-2 and TRBJ2-2, with D unresolved. The CDR3 is 13 amino acids. The germline CDR1 and CDR2 sequences are LGHNA and YNFKEQ. The V end lost 1 base, the J end lost 5 bases, and 5 bases lay between the germline ends. CDR3 coding DNA: TGTGCCAGCAGCCAAGCCGGGACCGGGGAGCTGTTTTTT. Its translation is CASSQAGTGELFF.

The V and J genes are TRBV9 and TRBJ1-1; tentative D call: TRBD1 (6 bases). This CDR3 comprises 15 residues. From germline, CDR1 is SGDLS and CDR2 YYNGEE. Trimming removed 0 bases from V and 2 bases from J, with 11 bases in between. In DNA form, the CDR3 reads TGTGCCAGCAGCGTAGACAGGGCCCCCAACACTGAAGCTTTCTTT. It codes for CASSVDRAPNTEAFF.

The chain employs TRBV7-6 and TRBJ2-7; D perhaps matches TRBD2 (5 bases). This CDR3 is built from 12 residues. Trimming took 5 bases from V and 5 from J, leaving 10 bases between them. The germline V gene has CDR1 SGHVS and CDR2 FNYEAQ. CDR3 residues: CASSVAGNEQYF. As DNA, the CDR3 is TGTGCCAGCAGCGTGGCCGGGAACGAGCAGTACTTC.

V usage is TRBV9 and J usage is TRBJ2-7; perhaps TRBD1 as D (6 bases). The CDR3 is made up of 14 amino acids. Germline CDR1 reads SGDLS; CDR2 reads YYNGEE. V was shortened by 0 bases and J by 9 bases, with 16 bases between the two germline ends. The chain's CDR3 is CASSVDPAGAGQYF. The CDR3 DNA reads TGTGCCAGCAGCGTAGATCCAGCAGGGGCGGGGCAGTACTTC.

This clone was counted between two and nine times. The DNA for the CDR3 is TGTGCCAGCAGCCCCGGGACAGGGGGGGACGAGCAGTACTTC. Translated, it gives CASSPGTGGDEQYF. This chain links TRBV5-6 with TRBJ2-7; the match to TRBD1 covers 11 bases. The CDR3 length is 14 residues. V shed 4 bases and J 5 bases; nucleotides not matched to a gene: 5. Germline assignment: CDR1 SGHDT and CDR2 YYEEEE. Looking up the rest from reference TRBV5-6 and TRBJ2-7 gives the full variable domain: DAGVTQSPTHLIKTRGQQVTLRCSPKSGHDTVSWYQQALGQGPQFIFQYYEEEERQRGNFPDRFSGHQFPNYSSELNVNALLLGDSALYLCASSPGTGGDEQYFGPGTRLTVT.

The rearrangement uses TRBV14 and TRBJ1-2; 8 bases align to TRBD1. Losses at the gene ends were 0 bases for V and 4 bases for J; bases not matched to a gene: 4. Germline V gene lookup returns CDR1 SGHDN and CDR2 FVKESK. The CDR3 length is 15 residues. For the CDR3, the DNA is TGTGCCAGCAGCCAAGACAGCAGGGGGCTCTATGGCTACACCTTC. Amino acid sequence: CASSQDSRGLYGYTF.

V gene TRBV5-1 combines with J gene TRBJ2-7, with 8 bases lining up with TRBD2. Germline values: CDR1 SGHRS, CDR2 YFSETQ. V was pared by 2 bases and J by 2 bases, with 6 bases of the junction left unmatched. This CDR3 has 15 amino acids. CDR3 nucleotide sequence: TGCGCCAGCAGCTTCGGACTAGCCGGCGCCTACGAGCAGTACTTC. Translating gives CASSFGLAGAYEQYF.

The rearrangement links TRBV11-2 to TRBJ2-7; 12 bases agree with TRBD2. The junction had 8 bases not matched to a gene; V was cut back by 5 bases and J by 0 bases. CDR3 length: 17 residues. Per germline, CDR1 SGHAT and CDR2 FQNNGV. CDR3 loop: CASSLRLAGDLSYEQYF. CDR3 bases: TGTGCCAGCAGCCTACGACTAGCGGGGGACCTCTCCTACGAGCAGTACTTC.

The J gene is TRBJ2-2, the V gene TRBV18; D not resolved. This CDR3 has 16 amino acids. Germline V gene lookup returns CDR1 KGHSH and CDR2 LQKENI. V lost 5 bases and J 5 bases, leaving 18 bases between the germline ends. The CDR3 nucleotides are TGTGCCAGCTCAGTTACCAGTGGGTCAACGACCGGGGAGCTGTTTTTT. Its protein is CASSVTSGSTTGELFF.

The rearrangement links TRBV11-2 to TRBJ2-7; the D is unclear. Germline CDR1 reads SGHAT; CDR2 reads FQNNGV. The CDR3 contains 14 residues. Trimming removed 5 bases at V and 3 bases at J, with 14 bases between. CDR3 region: CASSPPLGDYEQYF. Written as DNA, the CDR3 is TGTGCCAGCAGCCCGCCTTTGGGCGACTACGAGCAGTACTTC.

V is TRBV5-6 and J is TRBJ2-7, with D uncertain. The CDR3 consists of 11 residues. With 4 bases removed from V and 7 bases from J, the gap between germline ends came to 9 bases. Germline V lookup: CDR1 SGHDT, CDR2 YYEEEE. CDR3 sequence (DNA): TGTGCCAGCAGCCTAAAACAGGAGCAGTACTTC. Protein: CASSLKQEQYF.

This sequence joins TRBV29-1 and TRBJ2-7; 12 bases agree with TRBD1. The CDR3 is 13 residues long. CDR1 and CDR2 from the germline V gene are SQVTM and ANQGSEA. The V and J ends lost 7 bases and 7 bases, in that order; junction bases with no gene match: 8. The CDR3 reads CSARGTGGMEQYF. Here the CDR3 DNA reads TGCAGCGCCCGCGGGACAGGGGGCATGGAGCAGTACTTC.

This sequence joins TRBV5-6 and TRBJ2-7, with 7 bases aligning to TRBD1. This CDR3 region has 17 residues. Germline V lookup: CDR1 SGHDT, CDR2 YYEEEE. Trimming cost V 3 bases and J 2 bases; bases outside gene matches: 14. CDR3 nucleotides: TGTGCCAGCAGCTCTAGAACAGGGGCGGCAAGGGCCTACGAGCAGTACTTC. It yields the protein CASSSRTGAARAYEQYF.

The chain combines TRBV5-1 with TRBJ1-1, with TRBD1 as a possible D gene (5 bases). The germline V and J ends were trimmed by 4 bases and 4 bases, with 14 bases remaining between them. CDR3 length: 14 residues. Per the germline V gene, CDR1 is SGHRS and CDR2 is YFSETQ. The CDR3 here is CASSLYQGFTEAFF. In DNA, the CDR3 is TGCGCCAGCAGCCTCTATCAGGGATTCACTGAAGCTTTCTTT.

This chain joins TRBV4-3 and TRBJ2-3; D is perhaps TRBD2 (6 bases). Germline CDR1 reads LGHNA; CDR2 reads YSLEER. The length of the CDR3 is 15 residues. The V and J ends lost 1 base and 1 base respectively, with 9 bases between them. In DNA form, the CDR3 reads TGCGCCAGCAGCCAAGGCGGAGGGCGCACAGATACGCAGTATTTT. Amino acids: CASSQGGGRTDTQYF.

The rearrangement links TRBV27 to TRBJ1-1; maybe TRBD1 (6 bases). CDR3 length: 13 residues. V lost 6 bases and J lost 4, with 12 bases in between. CDR1 is MNHEY and CDR2 is SMNVEV in the germline V gene (reference sequence). CDR3 region: CASRILQGTEAFF. The DNA of the CDR3 is TGTGCCAGCAGGATTTTACAGGGCACTGAAGCTTTCTTT.

The chain links TRBV10-1 to TRBJ2-3; perhaps TRBD1 as D (5 bases). There are 16 residues in the CDR3. Germline assignment: CDR1 WNHNN and CDR2 SYGVQD (reference sequence). V lost 3 bases and J 1 base, leaving 14 bases between the germline ends. The CDR3, as DNA: TGCGCCAGCAGTGATTTTAGGGGCCAACGCACAGATACGCAGTATTTT. Translated: CASSDFRGQRTDTQYF.

The chain joins TRBV7-6 to TRBJ2-7; 9 nucleotides match TRBD2. From germline, CDR1 is SGHVS and CDR2 FNYEAQ. The CDR3 loop spans 15 amino acids. The V gene end was trimmed by 3 bases and the J gene end by 7 bases; junction bases not matched to a gene: 10. The DNA of the CDR3 is TGTGCCAGCAGCTTTCGCGGGAGGGCCCTTGGGGAGCAGTACTTC. Its protein is CASSFRGRALGEQYF.

The gene calls are TRBV25-1 and TRBJ1-4, with a possible D match to TRBD1 (5 bases). This CDR3 is built from 15 residues. Trimming cost V 3 bases and J 7 bases, with 15 bases left between them. Germline V gene data show CDR1 as MGHDK and CDR2 as SYGVNS. CDR3 coding DNA: TGTGCCAGCAGTGATGGCGGGGCTAGGGGTGAAAAACTGTTTTTT. This translates into CASSDGGARGEKLFF.